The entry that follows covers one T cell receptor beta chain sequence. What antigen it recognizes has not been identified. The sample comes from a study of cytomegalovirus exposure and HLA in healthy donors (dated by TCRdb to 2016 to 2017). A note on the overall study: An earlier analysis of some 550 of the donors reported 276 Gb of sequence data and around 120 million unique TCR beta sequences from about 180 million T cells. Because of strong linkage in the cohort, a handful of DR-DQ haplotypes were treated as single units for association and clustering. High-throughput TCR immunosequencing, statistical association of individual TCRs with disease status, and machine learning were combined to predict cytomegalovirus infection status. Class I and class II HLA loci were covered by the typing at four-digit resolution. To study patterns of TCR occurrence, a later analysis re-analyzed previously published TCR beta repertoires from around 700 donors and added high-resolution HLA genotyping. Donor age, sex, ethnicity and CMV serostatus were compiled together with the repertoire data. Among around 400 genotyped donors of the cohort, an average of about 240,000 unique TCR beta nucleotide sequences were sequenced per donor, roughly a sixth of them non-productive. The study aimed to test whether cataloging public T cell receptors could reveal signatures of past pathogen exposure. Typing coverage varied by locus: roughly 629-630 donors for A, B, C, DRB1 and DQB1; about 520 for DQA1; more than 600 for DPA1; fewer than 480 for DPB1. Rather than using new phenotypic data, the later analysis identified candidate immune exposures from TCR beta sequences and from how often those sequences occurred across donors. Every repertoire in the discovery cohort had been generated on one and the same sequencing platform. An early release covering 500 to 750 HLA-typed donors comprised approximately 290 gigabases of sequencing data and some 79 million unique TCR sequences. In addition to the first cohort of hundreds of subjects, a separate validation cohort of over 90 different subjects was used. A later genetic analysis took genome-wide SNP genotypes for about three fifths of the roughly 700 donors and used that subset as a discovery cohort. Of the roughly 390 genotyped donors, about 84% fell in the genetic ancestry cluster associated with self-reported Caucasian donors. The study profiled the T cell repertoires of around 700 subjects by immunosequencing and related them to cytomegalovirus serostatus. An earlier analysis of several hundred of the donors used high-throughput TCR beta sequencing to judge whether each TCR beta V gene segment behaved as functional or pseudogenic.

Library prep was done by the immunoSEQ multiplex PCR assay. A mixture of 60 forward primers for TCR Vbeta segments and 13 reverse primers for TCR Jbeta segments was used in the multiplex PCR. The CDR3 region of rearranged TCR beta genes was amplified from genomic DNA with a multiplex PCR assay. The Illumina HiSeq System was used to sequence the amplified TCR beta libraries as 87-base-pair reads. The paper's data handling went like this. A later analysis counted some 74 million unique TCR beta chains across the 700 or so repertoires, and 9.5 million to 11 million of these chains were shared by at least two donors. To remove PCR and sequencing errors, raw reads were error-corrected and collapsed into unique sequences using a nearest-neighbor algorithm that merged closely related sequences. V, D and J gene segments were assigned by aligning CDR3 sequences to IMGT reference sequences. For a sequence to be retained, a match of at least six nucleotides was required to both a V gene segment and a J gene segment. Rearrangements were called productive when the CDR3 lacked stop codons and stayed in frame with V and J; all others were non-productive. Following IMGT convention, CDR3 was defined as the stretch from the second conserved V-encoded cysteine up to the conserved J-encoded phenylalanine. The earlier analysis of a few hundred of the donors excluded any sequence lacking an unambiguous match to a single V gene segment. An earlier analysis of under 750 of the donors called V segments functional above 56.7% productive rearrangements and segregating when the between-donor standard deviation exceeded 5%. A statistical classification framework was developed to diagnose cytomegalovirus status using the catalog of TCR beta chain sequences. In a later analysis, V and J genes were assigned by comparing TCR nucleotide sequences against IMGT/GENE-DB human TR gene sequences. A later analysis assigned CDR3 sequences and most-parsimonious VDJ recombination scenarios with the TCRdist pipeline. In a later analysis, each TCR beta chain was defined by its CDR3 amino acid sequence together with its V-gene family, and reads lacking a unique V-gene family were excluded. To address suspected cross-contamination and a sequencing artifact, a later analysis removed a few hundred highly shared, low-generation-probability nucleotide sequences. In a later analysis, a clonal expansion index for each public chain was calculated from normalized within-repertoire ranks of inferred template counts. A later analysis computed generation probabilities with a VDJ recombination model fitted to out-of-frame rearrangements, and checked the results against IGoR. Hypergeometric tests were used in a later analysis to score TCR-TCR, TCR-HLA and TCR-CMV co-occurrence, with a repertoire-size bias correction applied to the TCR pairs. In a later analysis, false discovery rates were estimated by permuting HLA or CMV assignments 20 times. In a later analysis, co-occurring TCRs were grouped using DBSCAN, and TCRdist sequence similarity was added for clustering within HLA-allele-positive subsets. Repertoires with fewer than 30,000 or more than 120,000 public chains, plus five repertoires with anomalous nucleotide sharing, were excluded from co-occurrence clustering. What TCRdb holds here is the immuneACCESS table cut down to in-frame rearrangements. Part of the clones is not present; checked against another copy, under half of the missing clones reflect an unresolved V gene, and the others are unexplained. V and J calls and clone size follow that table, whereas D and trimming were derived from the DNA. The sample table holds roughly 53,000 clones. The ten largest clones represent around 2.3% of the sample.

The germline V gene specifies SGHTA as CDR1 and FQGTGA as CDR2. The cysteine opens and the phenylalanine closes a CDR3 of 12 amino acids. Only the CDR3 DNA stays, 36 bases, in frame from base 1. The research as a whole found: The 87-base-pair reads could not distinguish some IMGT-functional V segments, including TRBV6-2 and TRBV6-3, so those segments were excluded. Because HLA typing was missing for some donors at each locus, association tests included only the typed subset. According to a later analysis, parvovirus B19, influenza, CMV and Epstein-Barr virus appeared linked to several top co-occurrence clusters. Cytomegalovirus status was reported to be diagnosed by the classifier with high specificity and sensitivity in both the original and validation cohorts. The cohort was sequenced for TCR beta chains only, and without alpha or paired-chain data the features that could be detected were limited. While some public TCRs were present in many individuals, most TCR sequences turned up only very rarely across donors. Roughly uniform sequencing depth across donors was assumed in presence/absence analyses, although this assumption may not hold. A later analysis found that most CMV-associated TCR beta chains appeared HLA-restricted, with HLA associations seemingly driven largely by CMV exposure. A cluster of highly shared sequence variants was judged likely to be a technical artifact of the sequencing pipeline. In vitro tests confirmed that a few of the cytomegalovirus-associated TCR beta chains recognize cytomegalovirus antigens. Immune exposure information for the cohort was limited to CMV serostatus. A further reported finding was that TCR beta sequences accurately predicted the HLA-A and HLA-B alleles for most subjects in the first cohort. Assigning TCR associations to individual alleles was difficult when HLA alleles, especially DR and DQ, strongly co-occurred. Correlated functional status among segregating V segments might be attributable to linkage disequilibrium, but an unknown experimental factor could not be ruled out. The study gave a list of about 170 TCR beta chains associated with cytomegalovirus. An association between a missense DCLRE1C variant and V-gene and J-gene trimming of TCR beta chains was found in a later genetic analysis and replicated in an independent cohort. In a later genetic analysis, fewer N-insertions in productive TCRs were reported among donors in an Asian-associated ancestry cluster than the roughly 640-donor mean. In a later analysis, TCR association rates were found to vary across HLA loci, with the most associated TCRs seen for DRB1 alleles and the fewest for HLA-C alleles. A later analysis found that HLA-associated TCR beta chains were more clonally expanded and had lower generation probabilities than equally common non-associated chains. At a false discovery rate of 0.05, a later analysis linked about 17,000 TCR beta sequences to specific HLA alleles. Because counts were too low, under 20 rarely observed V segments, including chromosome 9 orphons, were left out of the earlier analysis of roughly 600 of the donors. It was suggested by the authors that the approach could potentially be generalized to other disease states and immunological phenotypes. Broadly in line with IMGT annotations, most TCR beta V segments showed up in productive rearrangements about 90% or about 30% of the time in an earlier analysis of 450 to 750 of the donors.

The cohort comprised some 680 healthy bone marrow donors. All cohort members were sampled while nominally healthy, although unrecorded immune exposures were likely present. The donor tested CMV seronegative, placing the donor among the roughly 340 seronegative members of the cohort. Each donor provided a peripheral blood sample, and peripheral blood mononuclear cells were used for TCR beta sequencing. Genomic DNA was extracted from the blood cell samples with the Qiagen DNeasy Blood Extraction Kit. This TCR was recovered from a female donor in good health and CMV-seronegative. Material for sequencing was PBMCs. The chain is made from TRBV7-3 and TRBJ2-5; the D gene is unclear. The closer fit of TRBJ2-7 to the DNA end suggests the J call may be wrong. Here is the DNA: TGTGCCAGCAGCCAGGCCCGGTTCGAGCAGTACTTC. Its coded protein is CASSQARFEQYF.